These T cell receptor beta chains were read from a single sample in a study of neurological immune-mediated disorders. TCRdb analysed the 5' RACE reads with MiXCR anew, one entry per CDR3 protein. The table includes 49,000 or so distinct CDR3 sequences, 4% to 5.5% detected once. The sequenced sample consisted of PBMCs. The receptors derive from a woman between 55 and 75 years old with multiple sclerosis. CDR3s include the opening cysteine and the closing phenylalanine or tryptophan. The order of the fields is D gene, V gene, clone size, J gene, CDR3 DNA, CDR3 protein. A D gene is named only where the DNA matches it firmly. For some rows the clone size is stated as once, few or many, or as a class when expanded; others skip it.

d_gene: NA
v_gene: TRBV7-6
abundance: NA
j_gene: TRBJ1-2
CDR3nt: TGTGCCAGCAGCCCCCGAGTCCCCGAGGGGTACTATGGCTACACCTTC
CDR3aa: CASSPRVPEGYYGYTF

d_gene: NA
v_gene: TRBV28
abundance: few
j_gene: TRBJ1-1
CDR3nt: TGTGTTATCGGGACGGGAAAAACTGAAGCTTTCTTT
CDR3aa: CVIGTGKTEAFF

d_gene: NA
v_gene: TRBV5-1
abundance: NA
j_gene: TRBJ1-1
CDR3nt: TGCGCCAGCAGCTTGCCGGAAAACACTGAAGCTTTCTTT
CDR3aa: CASSLPENTEAFF

d_gene: NA
v_gene: TRBV4-3
abundance: many
j_gene: TRBJ2-3
CDR3nt: TGCGCCAGCAGCCAAGATACTTCGTCAGATACGCAGTATTTT
CDR3aa: CASSQDTSSDTQYF

d_gene: TRBD1
v_gene: TRBV5-1
abundance: many
j_gene: TRBJ1-1
CDR3nt: TGCGCCAGCAGCGGAACAGGGGCCGGCACTGAAGCTTTCTTT
CDR3aa: CASSGTGAGTEAFF

d_gene: TRBD2
v_gene: TRBV7-2
abundance: few
j_gene: TRBJ2-6
CDR3nt: TGTGCCAGCAGCTTACTAGCGGTACATCTCTCTGGGGCCAACGTCCTGACTTTC
CDR3aa: CASSLLAVHLSGANVLTF

d_gene: TRBD1
v_gene: TRBV7-2
abundance: many
j_gene: TRBJ2-1
CDR3nt: TGTGCCAGCAGCCCAGCCGGGACAGGGACCGATGAGCAGTTCTTC
CDR3aa: CASSPAGTGTDEQFF

d_gene: TRBD2
v_gene: TRBV7-9
abundance: many
j_gene: TRBJ2-5
CDR3nt: TGTGCCAGCAGGGGACTAGCGGGGGCCCTCCGAGAGACCCAGTACTTC
CDR3aa: CASRGLAGALRETQYF

d_gene: NA
v_gene: TRBV20-1
abundance: few
j_gene: TRBJ2-1
CDR3nt: TGCAGTGCTAGAGAGGGAAGATGGGGGAGCTCCTACAATGAGCAGTTCTTC
CDR3aa: CSAREGRWGSSYNEQFF

d_gene: NA
v_gene: TRBV5-1
abundance: few
j_gene: TRBJ1-1
CDR3nt: TGCGCCAGCAGCTTGCAGGGTATAGCTGAAGCTTTCTTT
CDR3aa: CASSLQGIAEAFF

d_gene: TRBD1
v_gene: TRBV5-1
abundance: many
j_gene: TRBJ1-1
CDR3nt: TGCGCCAGCAGCTGGGACAGACAAACTGAAGCTTTCTTT
CDR3aa: CASSWDRQTEAFF

d_gene: NA
v_gene: TRBV25-1
abundance: NA
j_gene: TRBJ2-7
CDR3nt: TGTGCCAGCAGTGGGTACGAGCAGTACTTC
CDR3aa: CASSGYEQYF

d_gene: NA
v_gene: TRBV27
abundance: few
j_gene: TRBJ2-2
CDR3nt: TGTGCCAGCAGTTTAACACAGCACACCGGGGAGCTGTTTTTT
CDR3aa: CASSLTQHTGELFF

d_gene: TRBD1
v_gene: TRBV11-1
abundance: many
j_gene: TRBJ2-7
CDR3nt: TGTGCCAGCGGAAGGACAGGGACCTACGAGCAGTACTTC
CDR3aa: CASGRTGTYEQYF

d_gene: NA
v_gene: TRBV12-3/TRBV12-4
abundance: many
j_gene: TRBJ2-3
CDR3nt: TGTGCCAGCAGTTTTTTCAGGGGATCAGATACGCAGTATTTT
CDR3aa: CASSFFRGSDTQYF

d_gene: TRBD1
v_gene: TRBV5-1
abundance: medium-sized
j_gene: TRBJ2-3
CDR3nt: TGCGCCAGCAGCTTGTACCCCACAGGGGAAGGCACAGATACGCAGTATTTT
CDR3aa: CASSLYPTGEGTDTQYF

d_gene: NA
v_gene: TRBV6-5
abundance: many
j_gene: TRBJ2-7
CDR3nt: TGTGCCAGCAGTTACTCCCGACCCGGGGGCCATCTCCCCTACGAGCAGTACTTC
CDR3aa: CASSYSRPGGHLPYEQYF

d_gene: NA
v_gene: TRBV6-5
abundance: NA
j_gene: TRBJ2-5
CDR3nt: TGTGCCAGCAGTTACCTAGAGACCCAGTACTTC
CDR3aa: CASSYLETQYF

d_gene: NA
v_gene: TRBV29-1
abundance: many
j_gene: TRBJ2-1
CDR3nt: TGCAGCGTCGCCGAGTACGATGAGCAGTTCTTC
CDR3aa: CSVAEYDEQFF

d_gene: NA
v_gene: TRBV5-6
abundance: few
j_gene: TRBJ2-3
CDR3nt: TGTGCCAGCAGCTTGCTCCCTCTCCAGGCGTCAGATACGCAGTATTTT
CDR3aa: CASSLLPLQASDTQYF

d_gene: TRBD2
v_gene: TRBV6-5
abundance: many
j_gene: TRBJ2-1
CDR3nt: TGTGCCAGCAGGCGGGAGAGGAATGAGCAGTTCTTC
CDR3aa: CASRRERNEQFF

d_gene: NA
v_gene: TRBV4-3
abundance: many
j_gene: TRBJ2-3
CDR3nt: TGCGCCAGCAGCCAAGTAGGTCGGGGCACAGATACGCAGTATTTT
CDR3aa: CASSQVGRGTDTQYF

d_gene: NA
v_gene: TRBV5-1
abundance: few
j_gene: TRBJ2-2
CDR3nt: TGCGCCAGCAGCCCCGGTGGAGGGGGAAACACCGGGGAGCTGTTTTTT
CDR3aa: CASSPGGGGNTGELFF

d_gene: NA
v_gene: TRBV4-1
abundance: many
j_gene: TRBJ1-1
CDR3nt: TGCGCCAGCAGTCAAGGGGTTGTGACTTTCACTGAAGCTTTCTTT
CDR3aa: CASSQGVVTFTEAFF

d_gene: NA
v_gene: TRBV7-9
abundance: few
j_gene: TRBJ2-3
CDR3nt: TGTGCCAGCAGCTCCTCCGGGACCGGGGGGCCAGATACGCAGTATTTT
CDR3aa: CASSSSGTGGPDTQYF

d_gene: TRBD2
v_gene: TRBV20-1
abundance: many
j_gene: TRBJ2-3
CDR3nt: TGCAGTGCAACCTTAGCGGGGCGGGTGGAGGATACGCAGTATTTT
CDR3aa: CSATLAGRVEDTQYF

d_gene: NA
v_gene: TRBV5-1
abundance: many
j_gene: TRBJ2-7
CDR3nt: TGCGCCAGCAGCTCACAGGTGGAGCAAAACGAGCAGTACTTC
CDR3aa: CASSSQVEQNEQYF